The rows below give T cell receptor beta chains drawn from one sample of a study of radiotherapy plus CTLA-4 blockade in lung cancer. Repertoires were generated with immunoSEQ multiplex PCR, while TCRdb's copy carries only in-frame clones and drops some. The sample has approximately 98,000 clones; 75% to 90% are singletons. The sample in question was peripheral blood, obtained from a patient treated with radiotherapy plus ipilimumab. The receptor source for this set is a human donor with non-small cell lung cancer who had a partial response to radiotherapy plus ipilimumab. CDR3s include the opening cysteine and the closing phenylalanine or tryptophan. A D gene is named only where the DNA matches it firmly. Only part of the rows carry a size: once, few, many, or a class if the clone is expanded.

size,V,D,J,DNA,CDR3
.,TRBV2,.,TRBJ1-4,TGTGCCAGCAGTGTTTTTGGAGGGAGACGAGATGAAAAACTGTTTTTT,CASSVFGGRRDEKLFF
.,TRBV19,TRBD1,TRBJ1-1,TGTGCCAGTAGTGGACAGGGAGTAGGGACTGAAGCTTTCTTT,CASSGQGVGTEAFF
.,TRBV19,TRBD2,TRBJ2-1,TGTGCCAGTAGTATAGTCCCAGCGGGAGCATCCGAGCAGTTCTTC,CASSIVPAGASEQFF
.,TRBV5-1,.,TRBJ1-2,TGCGCCAGCAGCCCGGCGGGGGAAAGCTATGGCTACACCTTC,CASSPAGESYGYTF
.,TRBV28,TRBD1,TRBJ1-5,TGTGCCAGCAGTTCCATCACAGGGGGCTCGTCGTACGGTCAGCCCCAGCATTTT,CASSSITGGSSYGQPQHF
.,TRBV7-9,TRBD2,TRBJ2-1,TGTGCCAGCAGCTTAGCTGCGTCAGGACTAGCATACTACAATGAGCAGTTCTTC,CASSLAASGLAYYNEQFF
.,TRBV4-1,.,TRBJ1-5,TGCGCCAGCAGCCAAGATCTTGGGGGCCGGCGACAGCCCCAGCATTTT,CASSQDLGGRRQPQHF
.,TRBV29-1,TRBD2,TRBJ2-1,TGCAGCGTTGAACCGTACAGACTAGCGGCGTACAATGAGCAGTTCTTC,CSVEPYRLAAYNEQFF
.,TRBV2,TRBD1,TRBJ1-4,TGTGCCAGCAGTGGGACAGGGGGCTTCGTTAATGAAAAACTGTTTTTT,CASSGTGGFVNEKLFF
.,TRBV25-1,.,TRBJ1-1,TGTGACGGCAGTGATTCAGGGTTTCTCACTGAAGCTTTCTTT,CDGSDSGFLTEAFF
.,TRBV28,.,TRBJ1-1,TGTGCCAGCAGCCCGGACAGCCTGAACACTGAAGCTTTCTTT,CASSPDSLNTEAFF
few,TRBV9,TRBD2,TRBJ2-3,TGTGCCAGCAGTCTACTAGCGGGAGTGGGTACGCAGTATTTT,CASSLLAGVGTQYF
.,TRBV6-4,.,TRBJ2-3,TGTGCCAGCAGTCAAGGCGGGTTGAGCACAGATACGCAGTATTTT,CASSQGGLSTDTQYF
.,TRBV11-2,TRBD2,TRBJ2-1,TGTGCCAGCAGTACTGGGACTAGCGGGAGAATGAATGAGCAGTTCTTC,CASSTGTSGRMNEQFF
.,TRBV10-3,TRBD2,TRBJ2-1,TGTGCCATCACCAGCACTAGCGGGATTGGGGACAATGAGCAGTTCTTC,CAITSTSGIGDNEQFF
.,TRBV2,TRBD1,TRBJ1-4,TGTGCCAGCCAGGGGGAAACGAATGAAAAACTGTTTTTT,CASQGETNEKLFF
.,TRBV6-5,.,TRBJ2-5,TGTGCCAGCAGCCCTCCGGGAGAAGAGACCCAGTACTTC,CASSPPGEETQYF
once,TRBV4-2,.,TRBJ2-3,TGTGCCAGCAGCCAAGTTCCAGCGGAGGTCACAGATACGCAGTATTTT,CASSQVPAEVTDTQYF
.,TRBV7-3,.,TRBJ2-1,TGTGCCAGCAGGGCGACAGAAGTCTACAATGAGCAGTTCTTC,CASRATEVYNEQFF
.,TRBV6-6,TRBD2,TRBJ2-5,TGTGCCAGCAGTCGAGCGGGACAAGAGACCCAGTACTTC,CASSRAGQETQYF
once,TRBV7-9,.,TRBJ1-2,TGTGCCAGCACCCTTGACAGCTTTAACTATGGCTACACCTTC,CASTLDSFNYGYTF
.,TRBV29-1,TRBD2,TRBJ2-3,TGCAGCGCCGTTGGTGGTAGCGGGAGTACAGATACGCAGTATTTT,CSAVGGSGSTDTQYF
.,TRBV7-3,TRBD2,TRBJ2-2,TGTGCCAGCAGCTTAACGGGGGGGGATAACACCGGGGAGCTGTTTTTT,CASSLTGGDNTGELFF
.,TRBV27,TRBD1,TRBJ2-7,TGTGCCAGCAGTTTGTCCAGGGGGCCTTCCTACGAGCAGTACTTC,CASSLSRGPSYEQYF
.,TRBV9,.,TRBJ2-2,TGTGCCAGCAGCGTAGACTTGACCGGGGAGCTGTTTTTT,CASSVDLTGELFF
.,TRBV5-1,.,TRBJ1-1,TGCGCCAGCAGCTTAGGGGCAGGGAACACTGAAGCTTTCTTT,CASSLGAGNTEAFF
.,TRBV5-4,TRBD2,TRBJ2-3,TGTGCCAGCACAGGACTAGAGGATACGCAGTATTTT,CASTGLEDTQYF
.,TRBV7-9,TRBD2,TRBJ2-3,TGTGCCAGCAGTTCTAGCGGGGGCACAGATACGCAGTATTTT,CASSSSGGTDTQYF
.,TRBV11-2,.,TRBJ2-7,TGTGCCAGCAGCTTAGGGGCAGGGCCCTACGAGCAGTACTTC,CASSLGAGPYEQYF